Each of the 27 T cell receptor beta chains below was sequenced from the same sample in a study of monozygotic twins with inflammatory bowel disease (dated by TCRdb to about 2019). Libraries came from 5' RACE. The run used an Illumina HiSeq 2500. TCRdb reprocessed the reads and lists each CDR3 protein sequence as a single entry, with no DNA. This sample's table contains over 150,000 distinct CDR3 sequences. Jointly, the top ten make up 2.4% of the sample. Specimen: blood. The receptors here all came from a human donor with ulcerative colitis or Crohn's disease, or a healthy co-twin of an affected twin (not recorded which).

J is TRBJ1-1 and V is TRBV7-2. Per germline, CDR1 SGHTA and CDR2 FQGNSA. The CDR3 is 11 amino acids. The CDR3: CAIGVTAEAFF.

The chain uses TRBV5-4 and TRBJ2-3; TCRdb reports TRBD1, a call that lacks DNA to check it against. The CDR3 runs to 15 residues. Looked up from germline, CDR1 is SGHNT and CDR2 is YYREEE (reference sequence). This CDR3 reads CASRPGGESTDTQYF.

The CDR3 loop is CASSTRQVGQPQHF. V and J are TRBV19 and TRBJ1-5; TCRdb's D gene call, TRBD1, goes unchecked for lack of DNA. The germline V gene encodes CDR1 LNHDA and CDR2 SQIVND (reference sequence). The length of the CDR3 is 14 residues.

Here the CDR3 reads CSARDAQGTHTF. This chain uses TRBV20-1 with TRBJ1-2; with no DNA, the TCRdb D assignment of TRBD1 cannot be verified. The CDR3 runs 12 residues. Looked up from germline, CDR1 is DFQATT and CDR2 is SNEGSKA (reference sequence).

The chain combines TRBV27 with TRBJ1-1; TCRdb's D call of TRBD1 is untestable without DNA. The CDR3 has 13 amino acids. The germline CDR1 and CDR2 sequences are MNHEY and SMNVEV (reference sequence). The CDR3 sequence is CASSLAGMTEAFF.

V and J are TRBV7-6 and TRBJ2-6; the D call of TRBD2 rests on TCRdb alone, since no DNA is present to check it. CDR3 length: 15 amino acids. From germline, CDR1 is SGHVS and CDR2 FNYEAQ. The CDR3 is CASSPRPLEANVLTF. The whole variable domain, filled in from reference TRBV7-6 and TRBJ2-6, reads GAGVSQSPRYKVTKRGQDVALRCDPISGHVSLYWYRQALGQGPEFLTYFNYEAQQDKSGLPNDRFSAERPEGSISTLTIQRTEQRDSAMYRCASSPRPLEANVLTFGAGSRLTVL.

The V and J genes are TRBV7-6 and TRBJ2-7; the TRBD2 assignment by TCRdb is unverifiable without DNA. This CDR3 comprises 17 residues. Per germline, CDR1 SGHVS and CDR2 FNYEAQ. The CDR3 loop is CASSPSVVASGSYEQYF.

The chain couples TRBV6-4 to TRBJ2-3; absent DNA, TCRdb's TRBD2 call cannot be checked. Germline assignment: CDR1 MRHNA and CDR2 SNTAGT. There are 13 residues in the CDR3. This CDR3 reads CASSASGTDTQYF.

The chain has TRBV7-2 and TRBJ2-7. This CDR3 has 13 residues. Per germline, CDR1 SGHTA and CDR2 FQGNSA. The CDR3 sequence is CASSSYSSYEQYF.

V usage is TRBV10-3 and J usage is TRBJ2-7; the D call from TCRdb, TRBD1, cannot be confirmed without DNA. This CDR3 has 12 amino acids. In germline, CDR1 is ENHRY, CDR2 SYGVKD. CDR3 sequence: CAISESGDKQYF.

The chain links TRBV4-2 to TRBJ2-5. Germline lookup yields CDR1 LGHNA and CDR2 YNFKEQ. CDR3 length: 15 amino acids. The CDR3 loop reads CASSQDLGVSKTQYF.

V gene TRBV27 combines with J gene TRBJ2-1; TCRdb picks TRBD2, but there is no DNA to check that call. Germline-derived CDR1 and CDR2 are MNHEY and SMNVEV (reference sequence). The CDR3 extends over 15 amino acids. The CDR3 loop reads CASSSSGTSYNEQFF.

The chain joins TRBV7-3 to TRBJ1-1. This CDR3 comprises 13 residues. The germline gives CDR1 SGHTA, CDR2 FQGTGA. The CDR3 reads CASSLNGNTEAFF.

V and J are TRBV6-2 or TRBV6-3 and TRBJ1-2; TCRdb designates TRBD1, a call that cannot be tested without DNA. CDR3 length: 15 residues. Germline V gene lookup returns CDR1 MNHEY and CDR2 SVGEGT. The CDR3 protein is CASRRDPGDPYGYTF.

The chain links TRBV18 to TRBJ2-1; TCRdb selects TRBD2, and the lack of DNA leaves this call unchecked. The germline V gene encodes CDR1 KGHSH and CDR2 LQKENI. The CDR3 is 14 amino acids. The CDR3 region is CASSRTSGMNEQFF.

V is TRBV2 and J is TRBJ2-7; absent DNA, TCRdb's TRBD2 call cannot be checked. This CDR3 is 15 amino acids long. Germline loops: CDR1 SNHLY, CDR2 FYNNEI. The CDR3 reads CASRGPKQSSYEQYF.

The chain carries TRBV6-2 or TRBV6-3 and TRBJ2-2; TCRdb lists TRBD1, though no DNA is available to test this call. The CDR3 spans 15 residues. Germline V gene lookup returns CDR1 MNHEY and CDR2 SVGEGT. CDR3 region: CASILRTGATGELFF.

V usage is TRBV12-3 or TRBV12-4 and J usage is TRBJ2-7; TCRdb's D call of TRBD1 is untestable without DNA. The CDR3 consists of 12 residues. The CDR3 sequence: CASSSGPYEQYF.

The chain carries TRBV4-1 and TRBJ1-1; the TCRdb call, TRBD1, lacks DNA for checking. In germline, CDR1 is MGHRA, CDR2 YSYEKL. This CDR3 contains 16 residues. CDR3 in amino acids: CASSQPRQGSGTEAFF.

V gene TRBV7-2 combines with J gene TRBJ2-5; as DNA is missing, the TRBD1 call by TCRdb cannot be tested. The length of the CDR3 is 12 residues. Germline values: CDR1 SGHTA, CDR2 FQGNSA. CDR3: CASSGDRETQYF.

The CDR3 here is CASSPHAGARTEAFF. The chain carries TRBV9 and TRBJ1-1; TCRdb's D call, TRBD1, is unchecked because there is no DNA. Germline V gene sequence: CDR1 SGDLS, CDR2 YYNGEE. This CDR3 has 15 residues.

This chain joins TRBV20-1 and TRBJ2-1; TCRdb's D gene call, TRBD1, goes unchecked for lack of DNA. Germline assignment: CDR1 DFQATT and CDR2 SNEGSKA (reference sequence). The CDR3 is made up of 12 amino acids. The CDR3 sequence is CSPGQGYNEQFF.

The V call is TRBV7-6, the J call TRBJ1-1; TCRdb's assignment of TRBD1 cannot be checked, as there is no DNA. Germline CDR1 reads SGHVS; CDR2 reads FNYEAQ. The CDR3 covers 16 residues. CDR3 sequence: CASSLSPGLGNTEAFF.

V and J are TRBV7-3 and TRBJ2-1; TCRdb reports TRBD2, a call that lacks DNA to check it against. The germline gives CDR1 SGHTA, CDR2 FQGTGA. The CDR3 runs to 15 residues. The CDR3 is CASSPSSGGAKEQFF. The variable domain in full, with the rest retrieved from reference TRBV7-3 and TRBJ2-1, is GAGVSQTPSNKVTEKGKYVELRCDPISGHTALYWYRQSLGQGPEFLIYFQGTGAADDSGLPNDRFFAVRPEGSVSTLKIQRTERGDSAVYLCASSPSSGGAKEQFFGPGTRLTVL.

V usage is TRBV24-1 and J usage is TRBJ2-1; without DNA, the TCRdb call of TRBD1 cannot be checked. The CDR3 length is 16 residues. Looked up from germline, CDR1 is KGHDR and CDR2 is SFDVKD. CDR3 region: CATSEHSDRELGEQFF.

The V and J genes are TRBV20-1 and TRBJ2-3; TCRdb selects TRBD2, and the lack of DNA leaves this call unchecked. The CDR3 contains 20 residues. The germline V gene has CDR1 DFQATT and CDR2 SNEGSKA (reference sequence). The CDR3 spells CSARFGPGLAGQVLGDTQYF.

The rearrangement links TRBV7-2 to TRBJ2-5. Germline V CDR1 and CDR2: SGHTA, FQGNSA. CDR3 size: 14 residues. This CDR3 is CASSNNRGKETQYF.